The source of this T cell receptor (beta chain) is a study of OX40 agonist ivuxolimab in advanced cancers. The overall study: Intravenous ivuxolimab was administered to patients every 2 weeks at 0.01 to 10 mg/kg. Findings of the study overall: It was also the case that some nonresponders had low normalized T-cell clonal expansion. Expanded clones were, on average, more numerous in CD8+ T cells than in CD4+.

The assay was immunoSEQ multiplex PCR, and TCRdb's table has in-frame clones only and misses some. The table has 90,000 to 100,000 clones, roughly 90% seen once. Patients were excluded for autoimmune disease history or systemic immunosuppression. With regard to this clone: The target antigen is unknown.

The source material was CD4+ or CD8+ T cells sorted from blood, sampled in a trial of the OX40 agonist ivuxolimab. The sequence was obtained from an adult with an advanced solid tumor such as melanoma, head and neck, liver or kidney cancer.

CDR3 residues: CASSTTGTGAIYEQYF. CDR3 nucleotide sequence: TGTGCCAGCTCAACAACCGGGACAGGGGCAATCTACGAGCAGTACTTC. V gene TRBV18 combines with J gene TRBJ2-7; 10 bases are shared with TRBD1. The CDR3 has 16 residues. The V gene end was trimmed by 5 bases and the J gene end by 3 bases; junction bases not matched to a gene: 10. Germline-derived CDR1 and CDR2 are KGHSH and LQKENI.